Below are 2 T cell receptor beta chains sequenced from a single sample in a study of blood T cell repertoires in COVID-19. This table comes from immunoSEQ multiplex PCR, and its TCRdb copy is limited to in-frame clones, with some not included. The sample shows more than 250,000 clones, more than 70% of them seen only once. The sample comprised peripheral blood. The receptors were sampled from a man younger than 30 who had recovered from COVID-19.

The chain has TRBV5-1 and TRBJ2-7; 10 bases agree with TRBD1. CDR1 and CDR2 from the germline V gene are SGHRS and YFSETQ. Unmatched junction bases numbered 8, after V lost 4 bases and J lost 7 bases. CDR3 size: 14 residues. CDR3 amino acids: CASSRQGAMGEQYF. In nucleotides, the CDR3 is TGCGCCAGCAGCCGACAGGGGGCCATGGGGGAGCAGTACTTC.

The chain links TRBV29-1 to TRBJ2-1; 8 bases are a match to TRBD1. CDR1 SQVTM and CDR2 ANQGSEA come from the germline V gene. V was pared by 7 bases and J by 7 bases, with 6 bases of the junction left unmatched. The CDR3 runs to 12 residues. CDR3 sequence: CSGITGGNEQFF. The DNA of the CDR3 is TGCAGCGGAATCACAGGGGGAAATGAGCAGTTCTTC.